This T cell receptor (beta chain) was profiled in a study of low-dose radiotherapy and immunotherapy resistance in tumors. The wider study: Cyclophosphamide infusions of 200 mg/m2 came every two weeks, one day before radiation-immunotherapy.

Trimming took 2 bases from V and 2 from J, leaving 8 bases between them. The CDR3 runs to 14 residues. CDR1 is MNHNY and CDR2 is SVGAGI in the germline V gene (reference sequence). Both TCRalpha and TCRbeta chains were reverse transcribed with V-gene-specific primers. Amplification of TCRs used a constant-region primer and V-primer adapter for roughly 18 PCR cycles. mRNA, once isolated, was amplified by in vitro transcription. TCRdb fed the reads into MiXCR, producing one record per CDR3 protein. This sample has more than 12,000 distinct CDR3 sequences, with roughly half found just once. Each eligible patient had an advanced solid tumor, and these tumors lacked tumor-infiltrating lymphocytes.

The chain couples TRBV6-6 to TRBJ2-3; weak D call: TRBD2 (6 bases). This sequence originates from a human donor with advanced metastatic prostate, ovarian, gallbladder or colorectal cancer (not recorded which). This table probably holds off-target reads from a library built for another chain. The CDR3 DNA follows: TGTGCCAGCAGTTACCAACTAGCCACAGATACGCAGTATTTT. Protein sequence: CASSYQLATDTQYF.